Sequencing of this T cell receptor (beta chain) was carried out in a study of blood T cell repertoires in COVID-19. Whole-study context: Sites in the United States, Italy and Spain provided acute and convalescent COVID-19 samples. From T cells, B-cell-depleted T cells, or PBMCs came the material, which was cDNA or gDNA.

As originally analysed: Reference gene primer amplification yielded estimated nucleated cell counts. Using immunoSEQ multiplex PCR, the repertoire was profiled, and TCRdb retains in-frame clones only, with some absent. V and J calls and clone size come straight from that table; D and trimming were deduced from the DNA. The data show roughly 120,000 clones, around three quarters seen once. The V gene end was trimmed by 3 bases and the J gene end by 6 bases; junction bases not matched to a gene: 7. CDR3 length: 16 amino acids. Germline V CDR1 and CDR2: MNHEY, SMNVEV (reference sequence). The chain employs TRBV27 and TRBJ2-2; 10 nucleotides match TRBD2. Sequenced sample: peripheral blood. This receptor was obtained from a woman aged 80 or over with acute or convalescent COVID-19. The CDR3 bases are TGTGCCAGCAGTTTTGGAGCGGGAGGGCCGGCCGGGGAGCTGTTTTTT. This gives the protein CASSFGAGGPAGELFF.